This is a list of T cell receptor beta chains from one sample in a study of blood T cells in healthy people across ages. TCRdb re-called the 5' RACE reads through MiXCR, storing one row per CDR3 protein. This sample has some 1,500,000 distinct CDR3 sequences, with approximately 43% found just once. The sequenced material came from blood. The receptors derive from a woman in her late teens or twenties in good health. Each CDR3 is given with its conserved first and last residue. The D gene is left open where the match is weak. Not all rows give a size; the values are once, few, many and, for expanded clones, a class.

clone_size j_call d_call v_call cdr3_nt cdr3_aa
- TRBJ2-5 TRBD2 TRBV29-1 TGCAGCGTCCCCCTTGACCTAGCGGGAGAGACCCAGTACTTC CSVPLDLAGETQYF
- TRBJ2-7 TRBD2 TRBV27 TGTGCCAGCAGCCCGCGGTTTAGCGGGTTGTACGAGCAGTACTTC CASSPRFSGLYEQYF
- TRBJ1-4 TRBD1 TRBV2 TGTGCCAGCAGACAGGGGCCACGAGGAAATGAAAAACTGTTTTTT CASRQGPRGNEKLFF
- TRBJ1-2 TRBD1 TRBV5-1 TGCGCCAGCAGCTCGGGGACAGGTTTCGACATCTATGGCTACACCTTC CASSSGTGFDIYGYTF
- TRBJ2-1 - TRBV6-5 TGTGCCAGCAGTTACTCGATCGGGGGCCTCTACAATGAGCAGTTCTTC CASSYSIGGLYNEQFF
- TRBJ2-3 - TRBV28 TGTGCCAGCAGTTTCTTAGTCAGCACAGATACGCAGTATTTT CASSFLVSTDTQYF
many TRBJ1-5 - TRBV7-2 TGTGCCAGCAGTCCCCGTTATAGCAATCAGCCCCAGCATTTT CASSPRYSNQPQHF
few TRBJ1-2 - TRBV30 TGTGCCTGGAGTGTACCAGGCTATGGCTACACCTTC CAWSVPGYGYTF
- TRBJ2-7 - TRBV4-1 TGCGCCAGCAGCCAAGATGGTACCAATTGGGGCCACGAGCAGTACTTC CASSQDGTNWGHEQYF
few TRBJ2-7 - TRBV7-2 TGTGCCAGCAGCTTAGCGGGCACTGGGGAGCAGTACTTC CASSLAGTGEQYF
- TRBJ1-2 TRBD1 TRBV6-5 TGTGCCAGCAGTACATGGACAGGGGGGACTAACTATGGCTACACCTTC CASSTWTGGTNYGYTF
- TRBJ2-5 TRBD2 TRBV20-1 TGCAGTGCTACGCCCTTTGGACTAGCGGGAGATGGGGTTCAAGAGACCCAGTACTTC CSATPFGLAGDGVQETQYF
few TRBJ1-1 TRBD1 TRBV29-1 TGCAGCGTCTGGACAGGTGCAAACACTGAAGCTTTCTTT CSVWTGANTEAFF
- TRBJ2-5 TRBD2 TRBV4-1 TGCGCCAGCAGCTTCCGACTAGCGGGGGATCAAGAGACCCGGTACTTC CASSFRLAGDQETRYF
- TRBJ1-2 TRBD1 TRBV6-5 TGTGCCAGCAGTTGGACAGGGGAAATGAACTATGGCTACACCTTC CASSWTGEMNYGYTF
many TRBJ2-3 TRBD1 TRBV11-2 TGTGCCAGCAGCCGGACAGGGGGCGCAGATACGCAGTATTTT CASSRTGGADTQYF
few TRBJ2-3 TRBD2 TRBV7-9 TGTGCCAGCAGCTTCCTCCCGGGAGGGCGACTAGTCCCAACCACAGATACGCAGTATTTT CASSFLPGGRLVPTTDTQYF
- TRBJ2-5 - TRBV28 TGTGCCAGCAGTCGGGTGGGCGGCGGGCAGTACTTC CASSRVGGGQYF
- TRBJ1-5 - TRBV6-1 TGTGCCAGCAGTGAAGGAGACAGGCTTCATCAGCCCCAGCATTTT CASSEGDRLHQPQHF
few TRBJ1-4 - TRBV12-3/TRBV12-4 TGTGCCAGCAGTCTCAAGGGTAGGGGGACTGAAAAACTGTTTTTT CASSLKGRGTEKLFF
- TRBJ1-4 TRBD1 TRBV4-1 TGCGCCAGCAGCCCCCCGGCTCTAGGGACAGGGTCTAATGAAAAACTGTTTTTT CASSPPALGTGSNEKLFF
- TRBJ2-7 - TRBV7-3 TGTGCCAGCAGCGTAACCGTGACCTTGGGGGCCTACGAGCAGTACTTC CASSVTVTLGAYEQYF
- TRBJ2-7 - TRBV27 TGTGCCAGCAGTCATGACCTTTACAATGAGCAGTACTTC CASSHDLYNEQYF
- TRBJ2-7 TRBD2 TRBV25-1 TGTGCCAGCAGTGAATTTTTAGCCAGCGGGAGGGACTACGAGCAGTACTTC CASSEFLASGRDYEQYF
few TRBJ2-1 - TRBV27 TGTGCCAGCAGTATTGACGGGGACAATGAGCAGTTCTTC CASSIDGDNEQFF
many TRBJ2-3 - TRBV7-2 TGTGCCAGCAGCTTAGGGTCGAGTGCAGATACGCAGTATTTT CASSLGSSADTQYF
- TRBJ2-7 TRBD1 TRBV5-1 TGCGCCAGCAGCAAGTCATTACAGGGGGGCCACGAGCAGTACTTC CASSKSLQGGHEQYF
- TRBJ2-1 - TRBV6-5 TGTGCCAGCAGTTACTCACTGTTGTCCTACAATGAGCAGTTCTTC CASSYSLLSYNEQFF
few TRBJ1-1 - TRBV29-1 TGCAGCGTTGAGGCCCGAGGATTCATGAACACTGAAGCTTTCTTT CSVEARGFMNTEAFF
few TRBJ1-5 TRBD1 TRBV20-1 TGCAGTGCTAGGGATGACAGGGGGCATCAGCCCCAGCATTTT CSARDDRGHQPQHF
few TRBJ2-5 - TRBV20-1 TGCAGTGCTAGAGATTCGGGACGACCCCAAGAGACCCAGTACTTC CSARDSGRPQETQYF
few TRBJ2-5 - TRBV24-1 TGTGCCACCAGTGTCCGGGGTTCCTACAATGAGCAGTACTTC CATSVRGSYNEQYF
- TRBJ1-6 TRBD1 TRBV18 TGTGCCAGCTTCATGACAGGGTCTAATTCACCCCTCCACTTT CASFMTGSNSPLHF
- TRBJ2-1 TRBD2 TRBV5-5 TGTGCCAGCAGCATCGGGACTAGCGGCTACAATGAGCAGTTCTTC CASSIGTSGYNEQFF
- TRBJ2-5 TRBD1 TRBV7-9 TGTGCCAGCAGTTTGCCGACAGGGGCGGAAGAAGAGACCCAGTACTTC CASSLPTGAEEETQYF
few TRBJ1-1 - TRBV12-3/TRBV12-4 TGTGCCAGCGGGAGGGTGGGCGCCACTGAAGCTTTCTTT CASGRVGATEAFF
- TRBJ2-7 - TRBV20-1 TGCAGTGCTTTCTCCGGGACTTCTGCCTACGAGCAGTACTTC CSAFSGTSAYEQYF
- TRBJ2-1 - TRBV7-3 TGTGCCAGCAGCTCACTCAACTCCTACAATGAGCAGTTCTTC CASSSLNSYNEQFF
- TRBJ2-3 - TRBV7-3 TGTGCCAGCAGCCCAACGATTCCGGGACTTCTGACAGATACGCAGTATTTT CASSPTIPGLLTDTQYF
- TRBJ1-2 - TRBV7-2 TGTGCCAGCAGCTTAGCCCGAGGGTCCACTAACTATGGCTACACCTTC CASSLARGSTNYGYTF
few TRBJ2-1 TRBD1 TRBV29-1 TGCAGCGTTGAGGAAGACAGGGCCAGGCAGTTCTTC CSVEEDRARQFF
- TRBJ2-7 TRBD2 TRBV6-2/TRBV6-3 TGTGCCAGCAGTTACACTAGCGGGAGACCATCCTACGAGCAGTACTTC CASSYTSGRPSYEQYF